Detailed here is one TCR beta chain. The germline gene is not matched at one end of the junction; a read error may be the cause. Other DNA variants within this sample encode the same CDR3. PCR amplification relied on 60 Vbeta primers (plus 13 Jbeta primers). Some clones are missing from TCRdb's copy, which holds only in-frame ones; the method was immunoSEQ multiplex PCR. The sample gives approximately 190,000 clones, 83% of which show up once; 1.5% to 2% is in the top ten. This entry comes from a study of cytomegalovirus exposure and HLA in healthy donors. Germline CDR1 and CDR2: MNHEY and SMNVEV (reference sequence). The CDR3 contains 15 residues.

This clonotype was obtained from a man in his forties in good health and CMV-seropositive. Sequencing was carried out using PBMCs. The chain links TRBV27 to TRBJ1-1; weak D call: TRBD1 (6 bases). The CDR3 is CASSLGSQGFPEAFF. The CDR3 DNA follows: TGCGCCAGCAGTTTAGGGTCCCAGGGGTTCCCTGAAGCTTTCTTT.